This T cell receptor beta chain was captured in a study of metastatic and nonmetastatic thyroid tumors. Study overall: Malignant thyroid and benign thyroid patients provided blood and tumor or nodule tissue whose repertoires were compared.

General study findings and limits: Patients with malignant thyroid tumors reportedly had significantly higher TCR beta diversity than those with benign nodules, in blood and tumor.

Not a single patient had been given any form of treatment at any point before undergoing thyroid surgery. Original methodology: The study took CDR3 differences across clinicopathological groups and made a distant-metastasis classifier for papillary thyroid cancer from them. MiXCR re-clonotyped the PCR reads for TCRdb. TCRdb, rather than the study authors, made the V and J calls. This sample yields 70,000 or so clones, of which over 12% are seen a single time; about 6.5% belongs to the top ten. CDR3 length: 15 residues. With regard to this clone: Its antigen is unknown. At one end, the junction sequence differs from germline, possibly due to a read error.

This sequence was found in a male donor with papillary thyroid cancer or a benign thyroid nodule (not recorded which). Some clones in this sample may be carry-over from other donors' samples. V is TRBV12-3 or TRBV12-4 and J is TRBJ1-1; D is possibly TRBD1 (5 bases). The sequenced material came from blood. This CDR3 is CASRHKTVKNTEAFF. CDR3 nucleotide sequence: TGCGCCAGCAGACATAAGACAGTGAAGAACACTGAAGCTTTCTTT.